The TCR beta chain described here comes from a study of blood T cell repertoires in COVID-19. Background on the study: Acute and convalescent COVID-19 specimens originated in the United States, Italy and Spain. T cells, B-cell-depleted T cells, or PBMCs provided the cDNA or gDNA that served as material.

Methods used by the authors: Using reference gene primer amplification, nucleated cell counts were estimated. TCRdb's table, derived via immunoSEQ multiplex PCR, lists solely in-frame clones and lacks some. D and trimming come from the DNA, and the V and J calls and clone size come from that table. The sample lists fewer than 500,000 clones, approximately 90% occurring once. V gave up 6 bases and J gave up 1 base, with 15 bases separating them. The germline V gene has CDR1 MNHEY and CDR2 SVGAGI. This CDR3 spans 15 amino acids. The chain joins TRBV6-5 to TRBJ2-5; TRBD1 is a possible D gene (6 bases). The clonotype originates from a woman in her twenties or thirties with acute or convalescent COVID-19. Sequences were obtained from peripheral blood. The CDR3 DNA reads TGTGCCAGCAGCCCGTCCGGGACAACCCAAGAGACCCAGTACTTC. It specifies CASSPSGTTQETQYF.